This T cell receptor (beta chain) was identified in a study of T cell changes during pregnancy in multiple sclerosis. Using immunoSEQ multiplex PCR, the repertoire was profiled, and TCRdb retains in-frame clones only, with some absent. Of about 40,000 clones listed, around 94% are singletons. The length of the CDR3 is 14 residues. Germline CDR1 reads GTSNPN; CDR2 reads SVGIG (reference sequence). V dropped 2 bases and J dropped 7; count of bases not matched to a gene: 6. V usage is TRBV30 and J usage is TRBJ2-7, with 12 bases fitting TRBD2. The TCR comes from a female donor with multiple sclerosis, enrolled in a pregnancy study. The sample was peripheral blood, taken in the third trimester of pregnancy. CDR3 region: CAWSWLAGGREQYF. The CDR3 DNA reads TGTGCCTGGAGTTGGCTAGCGGGAGGGCGGGAGCAGTACTTC.